The rows below give T cell receptor beta chains drawn from one sample of a study of T cells after yellow fever vaccination. MiXCR, applied by TCRdb to the 5' RACE reads, yields one record per CDR3 protein. The sample holds 450,000 to 550,000 distinct CDR3 sequences, about a fifth seen once. Source: PBMCs, taken 15 days after the yellow fever booster vaccination. These receptors originate from a man aged 25 to 45 who received the YFV17D yellow fever vaccine. Both conserved end residues are part of each CDR3. The D gene is left open where the match is weak. The size field is filled for only some rows; it gives once, few, many or a size class.

TRBJ2-7	TRBV2	.	.	14	TGTGCCAGCAGTGTTCAGGGTGTCGGGTACGAGCAGTACTTC	CASSVQGVGYEQYF
TRBJ2-1	TRBV12-3/TRBV12-4	many	.	14	TGTGCCAGCAATTCTGCCCCCAAGAACAATGAGCAGTTCTTC	CASNSAPKNNEQFF
TRBJ1-4	TRBV18	.	.	15	TGTGCCAGCTCGCCGTACGGGGCTGCTAATGAAAAACTGTTTTTT	CASSPYGAANEKLFF
TRBJ2-7	TRBV4-3	few	.	15	TGCGCCAGCAGCCAAGAGTCCGGATACGGCTACGAGCAGTACTTC	CASSQESGYGYEQYF
TRBJ2-2	TRBV11-2	.	TRBD1	16	TGTGCCAGCAGAACGGGACAGGGGCTTAACACCGGGGAGCTGTTTTTT	CASRTGQGLNTGELFF
TRBJ2-5	TRBV28	few	TRBD2	16	TGTGCCAGCAGACCGAGCGGACTAGCGGGTAGGGAGACCCAGTACTTC	CASRPSGLAGRETQYF
TRBJ2-1	TRBV7-8	.	.	17	TGTGCCAGCAGGTCTACGGTGTTAGCTCCGACCTACAATGAGCAGTTCTTC	CASRSTVLAPTYNEQFF
TRBJ2-7	TRBV7-2	.	TRBD2	15	TGTGCCAGCAGCCCAGTAGCGGGAGGGAGCTACGAGCAGTACTTC	CASSPVAGGSYEQYF
TRBJ2-1	TRBV14	.	.	12	TGTGCCAGCAGCCAAGGCCGGAGTGAGCAGTTCTTC	CASSQGRSEQFF
TRBJ2-1	TRBV4-3	.	TRBD2	18	TGCGCCAGCAGCCAAGATTATAGCGGGAGTGTCTCCTACAATGAGCAGTTCTTC	CASSQDYSGSVSYNEQFF
TRBJ1-5	TRBV20-1	few	.	12	TGCAGTGCCGAGCGCCTGGGGCAGCCCCAGCATTTT	CSAERLGQPQHF